This TCR beta chain was recovered during a study of T cell repertoires in cytomegalovirus infection. Study as a whole: Selected CMV epitopes included recently identified HLA-C-restricted ones as well as well-studied HLA-B-restricted ones. A matching HLA type, together with CMV infection, was signaled by public TCR beta signatures. Study-wide results and caveats: CMV-specific TCR beta clonotypes restricted by HLA-C dominated the ex vivo response.

From germline, CDR1 is KGHSH and CDR2 LQKENI. The CDR3 is 15 amino acids. V dropped 6 bases and J dropped 5; count of bases not matched to a gene: 8. Regarding this clonotype: Its specificity is not known.

MiXCR, run by TCRdb on the reads, gives a single entry per CDR3 protein. The sample has 300,000 or so distinct CDR3 sequences; 20% to 30% are singletons. This TCR was sampled from a human donor in good health (CMV status not recorded). Some clones in this sample may be carry-over from other donors' samples. This chain joins TRBV18 and TRBJ1-5; 9 bases match TRBD1. The sample here was cultured PBMCs, taken from culture after CMV antigen stimulation. The CDR3 sequence is CASSFQQGAHQPQHF. The DNA of the CDR3 is TGTGCCAGCTCCTTTCAACAGGGGGCCCATCAGCCCCAGCATTTT.